The 20 T cell receptor beta chains reported below all come from one sample, sequenced in a study of T-cell reconstitution after alpha-beta-depleted transplantation in children. During its preparation, the TCRbeta library received unique molecular identifiers. A single record per CDR3 protein comes from TCRdb applying MiXCR to the PCR reads. In the table there are 200,000 to 300,000 distinct CDR3 sequences, around 13% of which are singletons. The sequencing here drew on PBMCs from the stem cell graft donor, taken from the stem cell graft. These receptors were taken from a human donor who donated a stem cell graft to a child with acute lymphoblastic leukemia.

This clonotype was seen repeatedly, ten times or more. This sequence joins TRBV9 and TRBJ2-1; the D gene is possibly TRBD2 (6 bases). The ends were cut back, 1 base at V and 4 bases at J, with 9 bases in the middle. The germline CDR1 and CDR2 sequences are SGDLS and YYNGEE. The CDR3 runs 14 residues. CDR3 loop: CASSVREAYNEQFF. The CDR3 coding sequence is TGTGCCAGCAGCGTAAGGGAGGCGTACAATGAGCAGTTCTTC.

This clonotype has at least ten counts. The rearrangement links TRBV5-5 to TRBJ2-4; 13 bases are a match to TRBD2. The germline V gene encodes CDR1 SGHKS and CDR2 YYEKEE (reference sequence). CDR3 size: 17 residues. The V segment lost 0 bases and the J segment 6 bases; nucleotides outside the gene matches: 6. The CDR3 DNA reads TGTGCCAGCAGCTTGGCAGCCGGGACTAGCGGGGCAAACATTCAGTACTTC. It codes for CASSLAAGTSGANIQYF.

Concerning this clonotype: Since a much larger clone is just one base distant, this may be a read error. The gene calls are TRBV29-1 and TRBJ2-5; D is unresolved. Per the germline V gene, CDR1 is SQVTM and CDR2 is ANQGSEA. The CDR3 is made up of 10 amino acids. The CDR3 DNA reads TGCAGCGGCCCCCAAGAGACCCGGTACTTC. Translating it yields CSGPQETRYF. Complete variable domain (other parts from reference TRBV29-1 and TRBJ2-5): SAVISQKPSRDICQRGTSLTIQCQVDSQVTMMFWYRQQPGQSLTLIATANQGSEATYESGFVIDKFPISRPNLTFSTLTVSNMSPEDSSIYLCSGPQETRYFGPGTRLLVL.

This clonotype appeared once. Just one base apart from a much larger clone, this may be a read error. V is TRBV12-3 or TRBV12-4 and J is TRBJ1-2; D may be TRBD1 (6 bases). CDR3 length equals 13 residues. The DNA for the CDR3 is TGTGGCAGCAATGGCGGGACACCAAGCGGCTACACCTTC. Translation gives CGSNGGTPSGYTF.

The table lists this clonotype with a few counts. The V gene is TRBV6-5, the J gene TRBJ2-1; 9 bases agree with TRBD1. The CDR3 totals 16 residues. V lost 0 bases, J lost 7 bases, and 7 bases stayed unmatched. From germline, CDR1 is MNHEY and CDR2 SVGAGI. CDR3 residues: CASSYSPRDRVNEQFF. The CDR3 bases are TGTGCCAGCAGTTACTCACCGCGGGACAGGGTAAATGAGCAGTTCTTC.

Many counts were recorded for this clonotype. The V and J genes are TRBV5-1 and TRBJ2-3; perhaps TRBD1 as D (6 bases). Germline V lookup: CDR1 SGHRS, CDR2 YFSETQ. Trimming stripped 3 bases from V and 0 bases from J, with 8 bases between. This CDR3 spans 14 amino acids. The CDR3 nucleotides read TGCGCCAGCAGCTACGGACAGAGCACAGATACGCAGTATTTT. Its translation is CASSYGQSTDTQYF.

As for this clonotype: The junction departs from germline at one end; a sequencing error may be responsible. The chain couples TRBV9 to TRBJ2-1, with 8 bases identical to TRBD2. Germline CDR1 reads SGDLS; CDR2 reads YYNGEE. CDR3 length: 13 amino acids. DNA of the CDR3: TGTGCCATCAGCGACGGGAGGGAGTATGAGCAGTTCTTC. It is translated as CAISDGREYEQFF.

Many counts were recorded for this clonotype. The chain recombines TRBV7-2 with TRBJ2-5; 7 nucleotides agree with TRBD2. Trimming removed 2 bases from V and 4 bases from J; junction bases left unmatched: 10. Germline CDR1 SGHTA, CDR2 FQGNSA. This CDR3 contains 16 residues. The CDR3 is CASSLMIGGFGETQYF. The CDR3 bases are TGTGCCAGCAGCTTAATGATCGGGGGGTTTGGAGAGACCCAGTACTTC.

This clonotype was recorded at least ten times. The V gene is TRBV20-1, the J gene TRBJ1-5; weak D call: TRBD1 (6 bases). CDR3 length equals 15 residues. V lost 2 bases to trimming and J lost 3 bases, with 14 bases between them. Germline CDR1 and CDR2: DFQATT and SNEGSKA (reference sequence). The CDR3 DNA reads as TGCAGTGCTAGACACCTTACAGGGTACAATCAGCCCCAGCATTTT. Translating it yields CSARHLTGYNQPQHF.

This clonotype was seen repeatedly, ten times or more. The chain combines TRBV4-2 with TRBJ2-7; 11 nucleotides align to TRBD2. The CDR3 is 16 residues long. Germline CDR1 LGHNA, CDR2 YNFKEQ. Germline trimming cut 1 base from V and 6 bases from J; bases unmatched to any gene: 8. CDR3 in amino acids: CASSQAIAGGRSEQYF. DNA for the CDR3: TGTGCCAGCAGCCAAGCTATAGCGGGAGGGCGATCCGAGCAGTACTTC.

The chain links TRBV5-1 to TRBJ1-3; D not certain. Trimming cost V 0 bases and J 4 bases, with 11 bases left between them. The CDR3 loop spans 15 amino acids. From germline, CDR1 is SGHRS and CDR2 YFSETQ. CDR3 residues: CASSLGARLGNTIYF. In DNA, the CDR3 is TGCGCCAGCAGCTTGGGTGCACGACTAGGAAACACCATATATTTT.

This clonotype has a handful of counts. The chain is built from TRBV29-1 and TRBJ2-1, with 14 bases lining up with TRBD2. This CDR3 is built from 18 residues. The germline V gene encodes CDR1 SQVTM and CDR2 ANQGSEA. J lost 0 bases, V lost 3 bases, and 7 bases had no gene match. The CDR3 region is CSVEGLAGAPRSYNEQFF. The CDR3 bases are TGCAGCGTTGAGGGACTAGCGGGAGCCCCTCGCTCCTACAATGAGCAGTTCTTC.

At least ten counts were recorded for this clonotype. This chain connects TRBV5-6 to TRBJ2-2; 8 bases line up with TRBD1. The junction had 1 base not matched to a gene; V was cut back by 2 bases and J by 1 base. Looked up from germline, CDR1 is SGHDT and CDR2 is YYEEEE. The CDR3 is 15 amino acids. CDR3: CASSFGTGNTGELFF. In nucleotides, the CDR3 is TGTGCCAGCAGCTTTGGGACAGGGAACACCGGGGAGCTGTTTTTT.

This clonotype was detected ten times or more. J is TRBJ1-5 and V is TRBV18; 7 positions match TRBD1. V dropped 3 bases and J dropped 7; count of bases not matched to a gene: 9. This CDR3 contains 15 residues. Germline CDR1 reads KGHSH; CDR2 reads LQKENI. CDR3 sequence reads: CASSPRGAGEQPQHF. The DNA for the CDR3 is TGTGCCAGCTCACCCAGGGGGGCAGGAGAACAGCCCCAGCATTTT.

This clonotype has ten or more counts. The chain combines TRBV29-1 with TRBJ1-1, with 9 bases aligning to TRBD1. Trimming removed 4 bases from V and 3 bases from J; junction bases left unmatched: 9. The CDR3 covers 15 residues. Looked up from germline, CDR1 is SQVTM and CDR2 is ANQGSEA. This chain's CDR3 is CSVAKRWDRDTEAFF. DNA for the CDR3: TGCAGCGTTGCAAAACGGTGGGACAGGGACACTGAAGCTTTCTTT.

This clonotype was seen ten or more times. J is TRBJ2-7 and V is TRBV5-1; D is possibly TRBD1 (6 bases). V was clipped by 0 bases and J by 5 bases, with 12 bases between them. The CDR3 sequence is 14 residues long. Germline V lookup: CDR1 SGHRS, CDR2 YFSETQ. The CDR3 sequence: CASSLGTGFHEQYF. As DNA, the CDR3 is TGCGCCAGCAGCTTGGGAACAGGGTTCCACGAGCAGTACTTC.

This clonotype showed up just a few times. This chain connects TRBV10-3 to TRBJ2-1; possible D gene TRBD2, 5 bases. The germline CDR1 and CDR2 sequences are ENHRY and SYGVKD. V was trimmed by 7 bases and J by 6 bases, leaving 25 bases between them. The CDR3 runs 17 residues. Here the CDR3 DNA reads TGTGCCATCAAGGTGGAGGCCATTAGTGATGGTTTCAATGAGCAGTTCTTC. As protein: CAIKVEAISDGFNEQFF.

This clonotype was found many times. The CDR3 spells CASSRGVQETQYF. The DNA for the CDR3 is TGTGCCAGCAGCCGGGGGGTCCAAGAGACCCAGTACTTC. V is TRBV7-2 and J is TRBJ2-5, with 7 bases identical to TRBD2. With V trimmed by 5 bases and J by 1 base, 1 base remained unmatched. The germline V gene encodes CDR1 SGHTA and CDR2 FQGNSA. The CDR3 extends over 13 amino acids.

This clonotype was recorded at least ten times. The gene calls are TRBV7-2 and TRBJ1-5; TRBD1 aligns across 7 bases. The CDR3 consists of 15 residues. Trimming at V came to 3 bases and at J to 7 bases, leaving 9 bases not matched to a gene. From germline, CDR1 is SGHTA and CDR2 FQGNSA. CDR3 coding DNA: TGTGCCAGCAGCTTTCAAGGGGGCGGCGGACAGCCCCAGCATTTT. The encoded protein is CASSFQGGGGQPQHF.

This clonotype was counted at least ten times. The V and J genes are TRBV11-2 and TRBJ1-4; the D is unclear. CDR1 and CDR2 from the germline V gene are SGHAT and FQNNGV. Trimming pared 3 bases from V and 1 base from J, leaving 6 bases between. The CDR3 has 14 residues. In DNA, the CDR3 is TGTGCCAGCAGCTTTTCCTTAACTAATGAAAAACTGTTTTTT. This codes for CASSFSLTNEKLFF.